This is a list of T cell receptor beta chains from one sample in a study of response to subunit inactivated influenza vaccine. TCRdb called the RT-PCR reads again in MiXCR, with one record for every CDR3 protein. The profile covers about 650,000 distinct CDR3 sequences, with 12% to 15% appearing a single time and 7.5% to 8% taken by the ten largest. This sample comprised PBMCs from blood, obtained approximately 15 days before vaccination. Every receptor here comes from a man over 45 who received an inactivated influenza vaccine. Each CDR3 is given with its conserved first and last residue. D genes are given only for firm matches. The size field is filled for only some rows; it gives once, few, many or a size class.

d_gene	abundance	v_gene	j_gene	CDR3aa	CDR3nt
TRBD2	few	TRBV29-1	TRBJ2-5	CSVIPAGVETQYF	TGCAGCGTTATACCAGCGGGAGTTGAGACCCAGTACTTC
TRBD2	few	TRBV7-2	TRBJ2-5	CASSWSGRGQETQYF	TGTGCCAGCAGCTGGAGCGGGAGGGGCCAAGAGACCCAGTACTTC
TRBD2	few	TRBV7-2	TRBJ2-7	CASRTLAGGTHEQYF	TGTGCCAGCAGAACACTAGCGGGAGGAACCCACGAGCAGTACTTC
TRBD1	few	TRBV20-1	TRBJ1-6	CSAKDRVWDSPLHF	TGCAGTGCTAAGGACAGGGTTTGGGATTCACCCCTCCACTTT
TRBD2	few	TRBV9	TRBJ2-1	CASSVDPSGGAQEQFF	TGTGCCAGCAGCGTAGACCCTAGCGGGGGGGCCCAAGAGCAGTTCTTC
TRBD1	many	TRBV11-2	TRBJ2-1	CASRHGTGNYNEQFF	TGTGCCAGCAGACACGGGACAGGGAATTACAATGAGCAGTTCTTC
.	many	TRBV4-1	TRBJ2-2	CASSHGGFTGELFF	TGCGCCAGCAGCCATGGGGGATTCACCGGGGAGCTGTTTTTT
.	.	TRBV5-4	TRBJ1-4	CASSLGAREGEKLFF	TGTGCCAGCAGCTTGGGAGCGAGGGAAGGGGAAAAACTGTTTTTT
TRBD2	.	TRBV7-9	TRBJ2-1	CASSLRWREGLSEQFF	TGTGCCAGCAGCTTACGGTGGCGGGAGGGCCTGAGTGAGCAGTTCTTC
TRBD1	few	TRBV5-1	TRBJ2-1	CASSFSGTGLHEQFF	TGCGCCAGCAGCTTTTCCGGGACAGGGCTCCATGAGCAGTTCTTC
TRBD1	few	TRBV29-1	TRBJ1-4	CSAGGQANEKLFF	TGCAGCGCCGGGGGACAGGCAAATGAAAAACTGTTTTTT
.	many	TRBV7-2	TRBJ2-5	CASRQTVRQTQYF	TGTGCCAGCAGACAGACAGTAAGACAGACCCAGTACTTC
.	few	TRBV12-3/TRBV12-4	TRBJ2-5	CASSLRNRVGETQYF	TGTGCCAGCAGTTTACGAAACAGGGTTGGAGAGACCCAGTACTTC
.	few	TRBV30	TRBJ2-5	CAWSWVASRETQYF	TGTGCCTGGAGTTGGGTCGCTAGCCGGGAGACCCAGTACTTC
TRBD2	.	TRBV4-3	TRBJ2-3	CASSQRLAGSTDTQYF	TGCGCCAGCAGCCAACGATTAGCGGGGAGCACAGATACGCAGTATTTT
.	.	TRBV7-2	TRBJ2-2	CASSLAMGGAGELFF	TGTGCCAGCAGCTTAGCGATGGGTGGTGCCGGGGAGCTGTTTTTT
TRBD2	many	TRBV20-1	TRBJ2-7	CSAIETSGLYEQYF	TGCAGTGCCATAGAGACTAGCGGGCTTTACGAGCAGTACTTC
TRBD1	once	TRBV5-4	TRBJ2-6	CASSSPGQGRDGANVLTF	TGTGCCAGCAGCTCCCCCGGACAGGGTAGAGATGGGGCCAACGTCCTGACTTTC
.	few	TRBV4-3	TRBJ2-1	CASSQDIYNEQFF	TGCGCCAGCAGCCAAGACATCTACAATGAGCAGTTCTTC
.	.	TRBV20-1	TRBJ2-5	CSAMFSQRETQYF	TGCAGTGCTATGTTCTCACAAAGGGAGACCCAGTACTTC
.	.	TRBV3-1	TRBJ2-7	CASSRRVLPSYEQYF	TGTGCCAGCAGCCGTAGGGTTCTACCCTCCTACGAGCAGTACTTC
TRBD2	.	TRBV29-1	TRBJ2-5	CSVEDLTRTSGKTQYF	TGCAGCGTTGAGGACTTGACTCGGACTAGCGGGAAGACCCAGTACTTC
TRBD2	few	TRBV7-9	TRBJ2-1	CASSLTSSSYNEQFF	TGTGCCAGCAGCTTGACTAGCTCCTCCTACAATGAGCAGTTCTTC
.	many	TRBV20-1	TRBJ2-1	CSAGGGVIEQFF	TGCAGTGCTGGCGGGGGCGTTATTGAGCAGTTCTTC
.	many	TRBV28	TRBJ1-5	CASIRQGGLGNQPQHF	TGTGCCAGCATTCGGCAGGGCGGATTAGGAAATCAGCCCCAGCATTTT
.	few	TRBV5-6	TRBJ1-1	CASGRGVSYLNTEAFF	TGTGCCAGCGGACGAGGGGTCTCCTATTTGAACACTGAAGCTTTCTTT
.	many	TRBV10-3	TRBJ2-2	CAISEYSMETTGELFF	TGTGCCATCAGTGAGTACTCCATGGAGACTACCGGGGAGCTGTTTTTT
.	many	TRBV7-3	TRBJ2-7	CASSSGLNNEQYF	TGTGCCAGCAGCTCAGGACTGAATAACGAGCAGTACTTC
TRBD2	.	TRBV7-2	TRBJ2-7	CASRKIAGVSYEQYF	TGTGCCAGCAGGAAGATAGCGGGAGTTTCCTACGAGCAGTACTTC
.	many	TRBV4-3	TRBJ2-5	CASSSWDKRETQYF	TGCGCCAGCAGCTCCTGGGACAAACGGGAGACCCAGTACTTC
TRBD2	.	TRBV6-1	TRBJ2-1	CASSLAGDAYNEQFF	TGTGCCAGCAGTCTAGCGGGAGATGCCTACAATGAGCAGTTCTTC